Listed here is a single T cell receptor (beta chain). As to time point: newly diagnosed GD, antithyroid drugs for less than 3 months. RNA extracted from PBMCs served as the sequencing template. This sample is drawn from a study of regulatory T cells in long-lasting Graves disease. Germline CDR1 reads MNHNS; CDR2 reads SASEGT. Trimming left V 8 bases short and J 2 bases short, with 16 bases between. The CDR3 has 14 residues. Arm-PCR with iRepertoire HTBI primers amplified the CDR3 regions for these TCR beta libraries. TCRdb reprocessed the multiplex PCR reads with MiXCR, giving one entry per CDR3 protein. The sample shows roughly 430,000 distinct CDR3 sequences, about 15% of them seen only once. A further study also used this sample, focusing on T cells in Graves' hyperthyroidism and ophthalmopathy. That work states: Stable Graves' hyperthyroidism meant no ophthalmopathy progression within 18 months. A set of HTBI primers served as the primers for a first-round RT-PCR of the TCR CDR3.

The clonotype originates from a woman aged 25 to 39 with Graves disease. Material: peripheral blood mononuclear cells (PBMCs), obtained at new diagnosis, from a patient treated with antithyroid drugs. The gene calls are TRBV6-1 and TRBJ2-7; the D gene is possibly TRBD2 (6 bases). The CDR3 sequence is CASFRAGGTYEQYF. CDR3 bases: TGTGCCAGCTTTAGGGCCGGGGGAACCTACGAGCAGTACTTC.